The table lists the clone carrying this TCR beta chain with many counts. The data were taken from a study of T-cell reconstitution after alpha-beta-depleted transplantation in children. Preparation of the TCRbeta library involved a method that used unique molecular identifiers. Using its own MiXCR run on the PCR reads, TCRdb lists one record per CDR3 protein. Counted here are approximately 500,000 distinct CDR3 sequences, about 10% occurring once; the ten biggest clones make up about 2%. Germline V gene sequence: CDR1 SQVTM, CDR2 ANQGSEA. The CDR3 has 11 amino acids. Trimming left V 1 base short and J 4 bases short, with 5 bases between.

Source: PBMCs, taken before TCRalphabeta/CD19-depleted stem cell transplant. This clonotype was sampled from a child younger than 10 with inherited bone marrow failure, due to receive a stem cell transplant. The chain combines TRBV29-1 with TRBJ2-7; D gene unclear. The CDR3 coding sequence is TGCAGCGTTGAAGCCGGGTACGAGCAGTACTTC. It yields the protein CSVEAGYEQYF.